A selection of T cell receptor beta chains follows, all from one sample in a study of T cells in Graves' hyperthyroidism and ophthalmopathy. TCRdb passed the multiplex PCR reads through MiXCR, listing each CDR3 protein once. The sample contains hundreds of thousands of distinct CDR3 sequences, approximately 15% of which appear only once. Sequencing was done on a sample of blood. The receptors here all came from a woman under 30 with Graves' hyperthyroidism. CDR3s include the opening cysteine and the closing phenylalanine or tryptophan. Each record gives: V gene, D gene, J gene, clone size, CDR3 protein, CDR3 DNA. D genes are given only for firm matches. Only part of the rows carry a size: once, few, many, or a class if the clone is expanded.

v_gene: TRBV6-9; d_gene: TRBD2; j_gene: TRBJ2-2; abundance: -; CDR3aa: CASSYPGLAGASGELFF; CDR3nt: TGTGCCAGCAGTTACCCCGGACTAGCGGGAGCCTCCGGGGAGCTGTTTTTT
v_gene: TRBV28; d_gene: TRBD2; j_gene: TRBJ2-7; abundance: few; CDR3aa: CASSFAGGRREQYF; CDR3nt: TGTGCCAGCAGTTTCGCGGGAGGGCGACGGGAGCAGTACTTC
v_gene: TRBV28; d_gene: -; j_gene: TRBJ2-7; abundance: many; CDR3aa: CASTSSGSYEQYF; CDR3nt: TGTGCCAGCACCTCAAGTGGGTCTTACGAGCAGTACTTC
v_gene: TRBV19; d_gene: -; j_gene: TRBJ2-1; abundance: -; CDR3aa: CASSIYGRSYNEQFF; CDR3nt: TGTGCCAGTAGTATTTACGGGCGCTCCTACAATGAGCAGTTCTTC
v_gene: TRBV19; d_gene: -; j_gene: TRBJ1-1; abundance: -; CDR3aa: CASIGYRQAEAFF; CDR3nt: TGTGCCAGTATCGGGTACAGGCAGGCTGAAGCTTTCTTT
v_gene: TRBV4-1; d_gene: -; j_gene: TRBJ2-7; abundance: -; CDR3aa: CASSQVDTGGGYEQYF; CDR3nt: TGCGCCAGCAGCCAAGTCGATACAGGGGGGGGTTACGAGCAGTACTTC
v_gene: TRBV12-3/TRBV12-4; d_gene: TRBD1; j_gene: TRBJ1-6; abundance: many; CDR3aa: CASLGQGISNSPLHF; CDR3nt: TGTGCCAGCCTAGGACAGGGAATTTCTAATTCACCCCTCCACTTT
v_gene: TRBV11-3; d_gene: -; j_gene: TRBJ2-5; abundance: many; CDR3aa: CASSLDSTPETQYF; CDR3nt: TGTGCCAGCAGCTTAGACAGTACACCAGAGACCCAGTACTTC
v_gene: TRBV25-1; d_gene: -; j_gene: TRBJ2-3; abundance: -; CDR3aa: CASSERAFLDTQYF; CDR3nt: TGTGCCAGCAGTGAGAGGGCGTTTCTAGATACGCAGTATTTT
v_gene: TRBV4-1; d_gene: -; j_gene: TRBJ1-4; abundance: few; CDR3aa: CASSPSGGTNEKLFF; CDR3nt: TGCGCCAGCAGCCCCTCTGGAGGCACTAATGAAAAACTGTTTTTT
v_gene: TRBV28; d_gene: TRBD2; j_gene: TRBJ2-1; abundance: many; CDR3aa: CASRLAGDRSNEQFF; CDR3nt: TGTGCCAGCAGACTAGCGGGAGACAGGAGCAATGAGCAGTTCTTC